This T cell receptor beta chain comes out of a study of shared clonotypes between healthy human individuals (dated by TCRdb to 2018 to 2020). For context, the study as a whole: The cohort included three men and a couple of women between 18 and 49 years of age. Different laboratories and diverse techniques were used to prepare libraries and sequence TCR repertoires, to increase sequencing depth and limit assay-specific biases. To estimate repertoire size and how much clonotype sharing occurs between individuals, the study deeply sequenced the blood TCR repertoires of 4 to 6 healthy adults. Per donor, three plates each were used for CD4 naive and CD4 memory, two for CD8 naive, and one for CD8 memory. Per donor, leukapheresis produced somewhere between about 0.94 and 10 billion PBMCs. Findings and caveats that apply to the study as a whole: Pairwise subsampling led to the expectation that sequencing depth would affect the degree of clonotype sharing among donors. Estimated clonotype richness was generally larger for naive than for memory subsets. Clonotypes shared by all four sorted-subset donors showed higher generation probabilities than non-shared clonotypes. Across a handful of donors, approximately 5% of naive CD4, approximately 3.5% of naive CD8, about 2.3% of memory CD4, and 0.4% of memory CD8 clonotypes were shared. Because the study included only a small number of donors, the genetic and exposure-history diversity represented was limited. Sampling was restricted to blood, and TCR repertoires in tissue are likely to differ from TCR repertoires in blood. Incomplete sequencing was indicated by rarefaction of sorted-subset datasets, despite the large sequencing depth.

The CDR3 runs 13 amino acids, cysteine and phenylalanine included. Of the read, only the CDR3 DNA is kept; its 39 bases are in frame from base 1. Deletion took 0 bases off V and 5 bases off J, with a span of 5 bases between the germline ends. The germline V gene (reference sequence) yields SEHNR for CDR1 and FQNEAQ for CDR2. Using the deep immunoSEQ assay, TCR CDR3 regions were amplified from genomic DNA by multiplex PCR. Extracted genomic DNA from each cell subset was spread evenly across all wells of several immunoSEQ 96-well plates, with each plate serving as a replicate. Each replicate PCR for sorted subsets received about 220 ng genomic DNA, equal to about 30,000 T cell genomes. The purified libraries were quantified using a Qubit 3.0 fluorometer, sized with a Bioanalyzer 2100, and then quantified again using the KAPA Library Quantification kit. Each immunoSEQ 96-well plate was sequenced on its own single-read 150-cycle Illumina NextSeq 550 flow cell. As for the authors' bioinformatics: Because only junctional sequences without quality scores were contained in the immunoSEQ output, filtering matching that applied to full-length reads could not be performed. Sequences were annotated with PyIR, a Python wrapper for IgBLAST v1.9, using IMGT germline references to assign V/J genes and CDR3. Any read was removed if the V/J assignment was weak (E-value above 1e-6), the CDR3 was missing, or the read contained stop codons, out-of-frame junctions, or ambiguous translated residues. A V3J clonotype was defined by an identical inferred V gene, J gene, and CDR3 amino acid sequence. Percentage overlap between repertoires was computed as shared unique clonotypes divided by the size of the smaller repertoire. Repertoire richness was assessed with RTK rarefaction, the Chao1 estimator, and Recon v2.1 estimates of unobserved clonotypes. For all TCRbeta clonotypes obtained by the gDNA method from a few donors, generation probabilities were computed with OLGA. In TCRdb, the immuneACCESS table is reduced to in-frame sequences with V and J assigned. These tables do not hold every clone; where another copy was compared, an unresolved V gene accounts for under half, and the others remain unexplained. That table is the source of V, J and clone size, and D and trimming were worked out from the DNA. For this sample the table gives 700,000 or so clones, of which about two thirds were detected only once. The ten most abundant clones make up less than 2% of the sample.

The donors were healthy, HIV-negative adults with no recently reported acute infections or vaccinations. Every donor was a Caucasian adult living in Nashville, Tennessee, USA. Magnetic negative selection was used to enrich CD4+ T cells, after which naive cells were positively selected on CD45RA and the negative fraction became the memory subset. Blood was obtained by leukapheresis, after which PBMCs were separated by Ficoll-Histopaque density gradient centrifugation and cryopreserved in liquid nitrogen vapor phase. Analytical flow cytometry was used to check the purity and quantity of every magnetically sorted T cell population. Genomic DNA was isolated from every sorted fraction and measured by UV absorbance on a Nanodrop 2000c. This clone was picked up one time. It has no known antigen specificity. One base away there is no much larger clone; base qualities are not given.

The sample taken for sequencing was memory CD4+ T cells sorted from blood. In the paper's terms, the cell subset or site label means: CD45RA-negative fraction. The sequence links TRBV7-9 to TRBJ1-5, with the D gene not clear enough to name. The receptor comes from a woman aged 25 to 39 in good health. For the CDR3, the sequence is CASSLAVYQPQHF. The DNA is TGTGCCAGCAGCTTAGCCGTTTATCAGCCCCAGCATTTT.